The 8 T cell receptor beta chains reported below all come from one sample, sequenced in a study of response to subunit inactivated influenza vaccine. TCRdb fed the RT-PCR reads into MiXCR, producing one record per CDR3 protein. The sample includes 600,000 to 850,000 distinct CDR3 sequences, 14% of them seen just once. The sequenced sample was PBMCs from blood, obtained around 14 days before vaccination. The source is a man aged 45-60 years who received an inactivated influenza vaccine.

This chain connects TRBV14 to TRBJ1-4, with TRBD1 identical over 8 bases. The CDR3 runs 15 residues. Looked up from germline, CDR1 is SGHDN and CDR2 is FVKESK. Unmatched junction bases numbered 8, after V lost 3 bases and J lost 8 bases. In nucleotides, the CDR3 is TGTGCCAGCAGCCACGGATTCGGACAGGGAGAAAAACTGTTTTTT. As protein: CASSHGFGQGEKLFF. Variable domain in full (rest from reference TRBV14 and TRBJ1-4): EAGVTQFPSHSVIEKGQTVTLRCDPISGHDNLYWYRRVMGKEIKFLLHFVKESKQDESGMPNNRFLAERTGGTYSTLKVQPAELEDSGVYFCASSHGFGQGEKLFFGSGTQLSVL.

The genes are TRBV7-9 and TRBJ1-3, with D uncertain. The V end was cut by 5 bases, the J end by 2 bases, with 10 bases between. The CDR3 length is 14 residues. Germline CDR1 SEHNR, CDR2 FQNEAQ (reference sequence). CDR3 in amino acids: CASSPGTPGNTIYF. The DNA for the CDR3 is TGTGCCAGCAGCCCTGGTACTCCTGGAAACACCATATATTTT.

The CDR3: CASSPQGRASSNYGYTF. The CDR3 DNA is TGTGCCAGCTCACCGCAGGGTAGAGCCTCATCTAACTATGGCTACACCTTC. The rearrangement links TRBV18 to TRBJ1-2; a weak D match, TRBD1 (5 bases). This CDR3 is 17 amino acids long. V gave up 3 bases and J gave up 0 bases, with 17 bases separating them. Germline CDR1 is KGHSH and CDR2 is LQKENI.

This clonotype was recorded a few times. The chain links TRBV7-9 to TRBJ2-3; D gene uncertain. The CDR3 has 14 amino acids. CDR1 and CDR2 (germline): SEHNR, FQNEAQ (reference sequence). The V gene lost 1 base and the J gene lost 4 bases, with 9 bases spanning the gap. The CDR3, as DNA: TGTGCCAGCAGCTTAGGCAGGCACGCAGATACGCAGTATTTT. Amino acid sequence: CASSLGRHADTQYF.

The V call is TRBV9, the J call TRBJ2-7, with 7 bases identical to TRBD1. The germline V gene encodes CDR1 SGDLS and CDR2 YYNGEE. J gave up 3 bases and V 1 base, and 4 bases lay outside the gene matches. The CDR3 extends over 14 amino acids. CDR3 loop: CASSVQTGSYEQYF. CDR3 DNA: TGTGCCAGCAGCGTACAGACAGGGAGCTACGAGCAGTACTTC.

This clonotype turned up a few times. This chain connects TRBV29-1 to TRBJ2-1; 10 nucleotides align to TRBD2. The V and J ends lost 3 bases and 7 bases, in that order; junction bases with no gene match: 12. CDR1 and CDR2 (germline): SQVTM, ANQGSEA. The CDR3 totals 16 residues. CDR3 DNA: TGCAGCGTTGATTTTCTTGCTAGCGGGAGAGGAAATGAGCAGTTCTTC. Residues: CSVDFLASGRGNEQFF.

The CDR3 protein is CSFVGGTGVNTEAFF. As DNA, the CDR3 is TGCAGCTTTGTAGGCGGAACAGGGGTGAACACTGAAGCTTTCTTT. This sequence joins TRBV29-1 and TRBJ1-1, with TRBD1 matching over 7 bases. CDR3 length: 15 amino acids. V shed 8 bases, J shed 0 bases, and the junction held 12 bases outside the gene matches. Germline V CDR1 and CDR2: SQVTM, ANQGSEA.

The sample holds many counts of this clonotype. The CDR3 DNA sequence: TGTGCCAGCAGGCACCGGGAGGGATTATACGAGCAGTACTTC. Translated: CASRHREGLYEQYF. The J gene is TRBJ2-7, the V gene TRBV5-6; 8 bases are a match to TRBD2. V shed 5 bases and J 4 bases; nucleotides not matched to a gene: 8. From germline, CDR1 is SGHDT and CDR2 YYEEEE. CDR3 length equals 14 residues.